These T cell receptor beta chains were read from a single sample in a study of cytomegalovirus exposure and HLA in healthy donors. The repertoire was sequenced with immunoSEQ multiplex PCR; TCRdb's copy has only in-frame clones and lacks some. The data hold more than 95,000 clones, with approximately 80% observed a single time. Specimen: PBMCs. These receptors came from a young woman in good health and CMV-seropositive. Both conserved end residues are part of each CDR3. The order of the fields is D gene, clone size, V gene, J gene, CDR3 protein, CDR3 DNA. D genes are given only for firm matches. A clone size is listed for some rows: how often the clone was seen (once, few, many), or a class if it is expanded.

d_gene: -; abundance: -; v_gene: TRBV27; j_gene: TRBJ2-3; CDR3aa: CASSTADLPRPPTQYF; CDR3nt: TGTGCCAGCAGCACAGCGGACCTACCACGTCCCCCTACGCAGTATTTT
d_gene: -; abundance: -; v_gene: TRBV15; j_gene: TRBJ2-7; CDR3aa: CATSRVNGAYEQYF; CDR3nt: TGTGCCACCAGCAGAGTAAACGGGGCCTACGAGCAGTACTTC
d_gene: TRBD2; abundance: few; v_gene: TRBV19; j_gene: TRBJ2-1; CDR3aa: CASSILAEGEQFF; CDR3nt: TGTGCCAGTAGTATCCTAGCGGAGGGGGAGCAGTTCTTC
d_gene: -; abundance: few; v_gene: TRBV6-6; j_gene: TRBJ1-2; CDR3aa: CASSYSRRGGGYTF; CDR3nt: TGTGCCAGCAGTTACTCCCGACGAGGGGGTGGCTACACCTTC
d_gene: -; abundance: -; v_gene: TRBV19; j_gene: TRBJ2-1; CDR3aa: CASSLGGNEQFF; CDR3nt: TGTGCCAGTAGTCTCGGGGGCAATGAGCAGTTCTTC
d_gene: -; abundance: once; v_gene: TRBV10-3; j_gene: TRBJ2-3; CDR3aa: CATTGDPSTDTQYF; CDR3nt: TGTGCCACAACGGGAGATCCGAGCACAGATACGCAGTATTTT
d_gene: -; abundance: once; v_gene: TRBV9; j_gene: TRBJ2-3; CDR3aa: CASSVSPQATDTQYF; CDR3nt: TGTGCCAGCAGCGTAAGTCCTCAGGCCACAGATACGCAGTATTTT
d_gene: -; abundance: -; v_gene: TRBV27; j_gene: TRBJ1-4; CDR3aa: CASSLGGREKLFF; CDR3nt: TGTGCCAGCAGTTTAGGGGGCCGTGAAAAACTGTTTTTT
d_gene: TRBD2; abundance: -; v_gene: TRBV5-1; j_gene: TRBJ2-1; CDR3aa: CASSLSLAGYNEQFF; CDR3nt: TGCGCCAGCAGCTTGTCCCTAGCGGGGTACAATGAGCAGTTCTTC
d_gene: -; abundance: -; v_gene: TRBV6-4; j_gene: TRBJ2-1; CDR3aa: CASSDGGEQFF; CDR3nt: TGTGCCAGCAGTGATGGGGGGGAGCAGTTCTTC
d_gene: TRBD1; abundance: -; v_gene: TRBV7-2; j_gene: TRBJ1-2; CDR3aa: CASSPRTGAYGYTF; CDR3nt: TGTGCCAGCAGCCCCAGGACAGGGGCCTATGGCTACACCTTC
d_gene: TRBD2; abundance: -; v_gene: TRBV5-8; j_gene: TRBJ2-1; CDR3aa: CASSLGLAGGSYNEQFF; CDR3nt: TGTGCCAGCAGCTTAGGACTAGCGGGAGGATCCTACAATGAGCAGTTCTTC
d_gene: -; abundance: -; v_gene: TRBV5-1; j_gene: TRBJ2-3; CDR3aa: CASSLGGGTDTQYF; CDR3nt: TGCGCCAGCAGCTTGGGGGGAGGCACAGATACGCAGTATTTT
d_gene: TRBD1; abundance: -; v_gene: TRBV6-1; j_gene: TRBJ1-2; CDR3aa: CASKTGLLDYGYTF; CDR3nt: TGTGCCAGCAAGACAGGGTTATTGGACTATGGCTACACCTTC
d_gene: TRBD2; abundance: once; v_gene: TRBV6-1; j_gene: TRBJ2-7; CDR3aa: CASSDLAGGSYEQYF; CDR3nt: TGTGCCAGCAGTGATTTGGCGGGAGGGTCCTACGAGCAGTACTTC
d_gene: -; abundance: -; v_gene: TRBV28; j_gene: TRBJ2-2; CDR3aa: CASSFLDLKTGELFF; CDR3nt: TGTGCCAGCAGTTTTTTAGACTTGAAAACCGGGGAGCTGTTTTTT
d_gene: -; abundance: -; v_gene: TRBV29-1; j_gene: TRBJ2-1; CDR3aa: CGVEFAGIGNEQFF; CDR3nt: TGCGGCGTTGAGTTTGCGGGAATTGGCAATGAGCAGTTCTTC
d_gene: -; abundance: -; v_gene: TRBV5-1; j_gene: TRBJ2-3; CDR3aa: CASSLGSATDTQYF; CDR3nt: TGCGCCAGCAGCTTGGGGAGTGCAACAGATACGCAGTATTTT
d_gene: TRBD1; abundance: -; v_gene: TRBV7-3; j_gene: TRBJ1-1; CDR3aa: CASSPGGSNTEAFF; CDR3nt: TGTGCCAGCAGCCCAGGGGGGAGCAACACTGAAGCTTTCTTT
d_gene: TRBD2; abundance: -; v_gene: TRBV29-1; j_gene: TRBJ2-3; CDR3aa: CSVEKGTRSDTQYF; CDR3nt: TGCAGCGTTGAGAAAGGGACTAGGTCAGATACGCAGTATTTT
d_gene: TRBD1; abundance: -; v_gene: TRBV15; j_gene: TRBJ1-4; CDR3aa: CATSSDRGLATNEKLFF; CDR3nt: TGTGCCACCAGCAGCGACAGGGGACTTGCAACTAATGAAAAACTGTTTTTT
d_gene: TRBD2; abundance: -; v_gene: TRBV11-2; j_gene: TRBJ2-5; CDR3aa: CASTARGIQYQETQYF; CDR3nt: TGTGCCAGCACCGCGCGGGGGATACAGTACCAAGAGACCCAGTACTTC
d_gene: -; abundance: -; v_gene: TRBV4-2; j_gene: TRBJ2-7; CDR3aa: CASSQVTQGEQYF; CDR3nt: TGTGCCAGCAGCCAAGTAACCCAGGGCGAGCAGTACTTC
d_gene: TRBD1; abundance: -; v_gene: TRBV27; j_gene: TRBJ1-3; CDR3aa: CASRDTGGGNTIYF; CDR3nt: TGTGCCAGCAGGGATACAGGGGGCGGAAACACCATATATTTT
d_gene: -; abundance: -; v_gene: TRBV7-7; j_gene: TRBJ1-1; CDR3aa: CASNSTHARSENTEAFF; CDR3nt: TGTGCTAGCAACTCCACCCACGCGCGGTCGGAGAACACTGAAGCTTTCTTT
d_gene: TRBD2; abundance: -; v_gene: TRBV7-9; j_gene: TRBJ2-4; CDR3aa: CASSSNYGSGDKNIQYF; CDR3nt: TGTGCCAGCAGCTCAAATTATGGTAGCGGGGACAAAAACATTCAGTACTTC
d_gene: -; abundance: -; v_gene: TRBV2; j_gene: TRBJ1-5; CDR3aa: CASSDEGAQPQHF; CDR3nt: TGTGCCAGCAGTGATGAAGGGGCGCAGCCCCAGCATTTT
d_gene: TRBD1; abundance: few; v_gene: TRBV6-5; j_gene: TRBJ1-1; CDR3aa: CASSSDRRTEAFF; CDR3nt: TGTGCCAGCAGTTCGGACAGGAGGACTGAAGCTTTCTTT
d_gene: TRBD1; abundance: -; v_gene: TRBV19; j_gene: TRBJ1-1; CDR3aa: CASSRDSTEAFF; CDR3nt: TGTGCCAGTAGTCGGGACAGCACTGAAGCTTTCTTT
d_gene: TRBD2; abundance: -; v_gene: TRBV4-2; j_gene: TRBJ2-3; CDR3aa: CASSQERGAGGAPSTDTQYF; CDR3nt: TGTGCCAGCAGCCAAGAACGGGGGGCGGGAGGGGCACCTAGCACAGATACGCAGTATTTT
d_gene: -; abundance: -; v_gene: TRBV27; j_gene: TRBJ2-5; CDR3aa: CASSLGGAQAQETQYF; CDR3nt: TGTGCCAGCAGTTTAGGGGGGGCCCAGGCCCAGGAGACCCAGTACTTC
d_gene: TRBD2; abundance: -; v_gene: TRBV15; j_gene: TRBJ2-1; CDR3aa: CATSTGLAGETYNEQFF; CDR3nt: TGTGCCACCAGCACAGGACTAGCGGGAGAGACCTACAATGAGCAGTTCTTC